These 2 T cell receptor beta chains originate from one sample sequenced in a study of T cell clonotyping in hematopoietic cell transplantation. Clones were sequenced by immunoSEQ multiplex PCR, and TCRdb holds only the in-frame ones, with some missing. The table lists under 9,500 clones, around 97% of them singletons, with 2% to 3% in the top ten. Source: peripheral blood mononuclear cells, taken 100 days after allogeneic stem cell transplant. Receptors originate from a male patient in his sixties or seventies who had an allogeneic stem cell transplant from a related donor, so the T cells may come from the graft donor. Some clones in this sample may be carry-over from other donors' samples.

The CDR3 protein is CASSRDTGKEAFF. CDR3 nucleotides: TGTGCCAGCAGCCGCGATACAGGGAAAGAAGCTTTCTTT. The rearrangement links TRBV7-2 to TRBJ1-1, with D possibly being TRBD1 (6 bases). Germline CDR1 is SGHTA and CDR2 is FQGNSA. V was trimmed by 5 bases and J by 8 bases, leaving 15 bases between them. CDR3 length: 13 residues.

The chain combines TRBV11-3 with TRBJ1-1; no clear D. The CDR3 has 20 amino acids. The germline V gene encodes CDR1 SGHNT and CDR2 YENEEA. V was clipped by 1 base and J by 0 bases, with 24 bases between them. CDR3 loop: CASSLGGSGRRASLNTEAFF. The CDR3 region has the DNA TGTGCCAGCAGCTTAGGAGGGTCTGGCCGGAGGGCATCCTTGAACACTGAAGCTTTCTTT.